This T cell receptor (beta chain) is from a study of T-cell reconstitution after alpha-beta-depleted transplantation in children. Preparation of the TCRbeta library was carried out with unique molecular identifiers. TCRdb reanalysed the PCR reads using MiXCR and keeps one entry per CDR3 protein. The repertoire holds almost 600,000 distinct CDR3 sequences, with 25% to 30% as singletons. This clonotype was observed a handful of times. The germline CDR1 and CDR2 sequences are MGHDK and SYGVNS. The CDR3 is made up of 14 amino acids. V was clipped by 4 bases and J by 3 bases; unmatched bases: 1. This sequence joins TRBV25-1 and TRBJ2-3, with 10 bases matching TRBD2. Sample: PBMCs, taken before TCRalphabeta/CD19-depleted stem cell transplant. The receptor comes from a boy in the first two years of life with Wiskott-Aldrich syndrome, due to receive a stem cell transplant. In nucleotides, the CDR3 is TGTGCCAGCAGTGCGGGACTAGCGACAGATACGCAGTATTTT. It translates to CASSAGLATDTQYF.